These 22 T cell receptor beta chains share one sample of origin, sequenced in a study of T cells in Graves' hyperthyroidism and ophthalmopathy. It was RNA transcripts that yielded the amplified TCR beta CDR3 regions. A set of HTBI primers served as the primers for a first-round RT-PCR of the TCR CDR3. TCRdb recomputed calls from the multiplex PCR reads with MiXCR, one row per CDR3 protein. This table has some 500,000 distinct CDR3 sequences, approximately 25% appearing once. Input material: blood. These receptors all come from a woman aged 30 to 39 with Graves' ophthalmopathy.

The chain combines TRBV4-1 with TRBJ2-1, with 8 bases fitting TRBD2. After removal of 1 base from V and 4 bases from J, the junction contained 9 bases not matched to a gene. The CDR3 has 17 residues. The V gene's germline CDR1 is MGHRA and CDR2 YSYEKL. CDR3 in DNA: TGCGCCAGCAGCCAAGGGCGTCGGGGGGGCAATTACAATGAGCAGTTCTTC. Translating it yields CASSQGRRGGNYNEQFF.

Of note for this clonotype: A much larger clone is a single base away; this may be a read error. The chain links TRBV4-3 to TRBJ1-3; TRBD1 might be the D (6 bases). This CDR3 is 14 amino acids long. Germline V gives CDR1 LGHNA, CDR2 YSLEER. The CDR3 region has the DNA TGCGCCAGCAAGGCAGGGGTTTCTGGAAACACCATATGTTTT. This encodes CASKAGVSGNTICF.

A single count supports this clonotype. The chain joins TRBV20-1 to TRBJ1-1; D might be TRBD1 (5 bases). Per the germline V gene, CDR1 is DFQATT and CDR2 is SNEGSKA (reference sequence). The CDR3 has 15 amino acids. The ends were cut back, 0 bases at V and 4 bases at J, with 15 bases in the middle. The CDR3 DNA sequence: TGCAGTGCTAGAGACCCAGGGAGCTCAATCACTGAAGCTTTCTTT. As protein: CSARDPGSSITEAFF.

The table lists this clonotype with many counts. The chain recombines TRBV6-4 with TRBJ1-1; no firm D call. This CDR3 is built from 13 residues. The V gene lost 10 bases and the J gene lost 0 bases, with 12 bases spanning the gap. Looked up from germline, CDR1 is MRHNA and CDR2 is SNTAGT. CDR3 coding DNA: TGTGCCACGAAGAAGGAGATGAACACTGAAGCTTTCTTT. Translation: CATKKEMNTEAFF.

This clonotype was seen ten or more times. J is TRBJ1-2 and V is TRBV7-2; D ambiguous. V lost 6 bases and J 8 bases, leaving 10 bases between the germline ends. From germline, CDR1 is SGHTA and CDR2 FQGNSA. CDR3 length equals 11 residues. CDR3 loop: CASRDSVGYTF. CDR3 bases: TGTGCCAGCAGGGACTCAGTGGGCTACACCTTC.

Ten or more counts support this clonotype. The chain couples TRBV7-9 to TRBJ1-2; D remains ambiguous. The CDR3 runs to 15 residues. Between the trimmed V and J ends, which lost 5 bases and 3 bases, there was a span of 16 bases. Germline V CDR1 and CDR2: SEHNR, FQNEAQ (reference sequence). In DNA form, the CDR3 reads TGTGCCAGCAGCACCTCGGAGGGTGGTGACTATGGCTACACCTTC. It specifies CASSTSEGGDYGYTF.

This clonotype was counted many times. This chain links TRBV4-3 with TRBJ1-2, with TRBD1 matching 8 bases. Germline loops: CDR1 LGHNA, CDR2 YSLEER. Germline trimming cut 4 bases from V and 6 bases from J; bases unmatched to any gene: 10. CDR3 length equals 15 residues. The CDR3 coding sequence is TGCGCCAGCAGCCGCCGGACAGGGAACGAAAATGGCTACACCTTC. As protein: CASSRRTGNENGYTF.

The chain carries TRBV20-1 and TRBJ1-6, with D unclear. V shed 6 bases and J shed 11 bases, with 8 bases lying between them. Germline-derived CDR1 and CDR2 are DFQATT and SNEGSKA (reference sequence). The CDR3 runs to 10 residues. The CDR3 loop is CSASTPPLHF. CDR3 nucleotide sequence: TGCAGTGCCTCAACGCCACCCCTCCACTTT.

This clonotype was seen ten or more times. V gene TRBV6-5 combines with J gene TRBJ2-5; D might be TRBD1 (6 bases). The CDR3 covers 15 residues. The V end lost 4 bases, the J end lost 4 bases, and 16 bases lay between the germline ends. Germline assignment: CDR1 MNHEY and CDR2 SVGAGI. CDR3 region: CASSSLRGNAETQYF. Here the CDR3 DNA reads TGTGCCAGCAGTTCTTTGAGGGGGAATGCAGAGACCCAGTACTTC.

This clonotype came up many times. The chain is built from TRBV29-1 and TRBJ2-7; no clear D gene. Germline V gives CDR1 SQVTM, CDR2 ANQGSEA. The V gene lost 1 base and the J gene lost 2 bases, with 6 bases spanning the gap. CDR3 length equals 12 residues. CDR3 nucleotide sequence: TGCAGCGTTGAAGTACCGACCTACGAGCAGTACTTC. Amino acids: CSVEVPTYEQYF.

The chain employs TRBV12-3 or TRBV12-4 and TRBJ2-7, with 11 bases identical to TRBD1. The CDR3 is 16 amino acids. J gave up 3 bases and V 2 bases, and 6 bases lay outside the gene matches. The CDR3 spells CASSLFSGTGGYEQYF. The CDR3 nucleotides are TGTGCCAGCAGTTTATTCTCCGGGACAGGGGGCTACGAGCAGTACTTC.

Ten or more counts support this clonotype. CDR3 DNA: TGTGCCAGCAGAAGTTGGACAGGGTATGGCTACACCTTC. Translation: CASRSWTGYGYTF. V gene TRBV28 combines with J gene TRBJ1-2; TRBD1 matches 8 bases. J lost 5 bases, V lost 6 bases, and 5 bases had no gene match. Germline assignment: CDR1 MDHEN and CDR2 SYDVKM. CDR3 length equals 13 residues.

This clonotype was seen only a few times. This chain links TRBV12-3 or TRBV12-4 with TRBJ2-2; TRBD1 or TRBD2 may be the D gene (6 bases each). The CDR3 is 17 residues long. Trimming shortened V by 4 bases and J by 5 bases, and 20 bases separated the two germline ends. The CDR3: CASSSYGWGAGTGELFF. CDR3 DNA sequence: TGTGCCAGCAGTTCGTACGGATGGGGGGCGGGGACCGGGGAGCTGTTTTTT.

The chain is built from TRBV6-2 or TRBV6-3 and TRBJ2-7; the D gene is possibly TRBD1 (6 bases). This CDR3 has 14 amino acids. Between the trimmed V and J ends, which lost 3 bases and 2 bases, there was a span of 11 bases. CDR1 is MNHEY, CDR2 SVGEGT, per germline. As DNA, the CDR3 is TGTGCCAGCAGTTATCTACAGGGAACCTACGAGCAGTACTTC. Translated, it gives CASSYLQGTYEQYF.

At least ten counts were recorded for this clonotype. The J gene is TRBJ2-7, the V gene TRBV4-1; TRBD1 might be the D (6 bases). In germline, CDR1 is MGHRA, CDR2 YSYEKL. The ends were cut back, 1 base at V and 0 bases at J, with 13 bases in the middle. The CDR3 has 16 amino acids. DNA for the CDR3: TGCGCCAGCAGCCAAGTACGTACAGGGATCTCCTACGAGCAGTACTTC. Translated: CASSQVRTGISYEQYF.

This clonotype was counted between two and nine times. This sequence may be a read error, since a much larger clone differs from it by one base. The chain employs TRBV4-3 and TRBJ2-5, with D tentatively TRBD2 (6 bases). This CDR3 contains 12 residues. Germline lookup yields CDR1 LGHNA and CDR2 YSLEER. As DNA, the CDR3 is TGCGCCAGCAGCCAAGCGGGGGAGACCAAGTACTTC. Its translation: CASSQAGETKYF.

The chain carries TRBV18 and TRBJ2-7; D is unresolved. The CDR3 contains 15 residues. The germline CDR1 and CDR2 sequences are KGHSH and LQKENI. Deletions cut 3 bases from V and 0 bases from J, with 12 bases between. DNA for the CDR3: TGTGCCAGCTCACCGGATCTGGTGAGCTCCTACGAGCAGTACTTC. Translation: CASSPDLVSSYEQYF.

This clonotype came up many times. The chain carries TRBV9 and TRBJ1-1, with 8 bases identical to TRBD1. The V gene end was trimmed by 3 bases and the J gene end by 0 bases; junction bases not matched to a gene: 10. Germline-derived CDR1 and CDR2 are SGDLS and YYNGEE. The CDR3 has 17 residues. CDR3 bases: TGTGCCAGCAGCGCCGGACCAGGGGGCCTAATGAACACTGAAGCTTTCTTT. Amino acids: CASSAGPGGLMNTEAFF.

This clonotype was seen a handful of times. CDR3: CASSLVEGFADTQYF. For the CDR3, the DNA is TGTGCCAGCAGCTTAGTTGAGGGGTTTGCAGATACGCAGTATTTT. This chain connects TRBV7-8 to TRBJ2-3; the D call may be TRBD1 or TRBD2 (5 bases each). This CDR3 is 15 amino acids long. The V and J ends lost 1 base and 4 bases respectively, with 12 bases between them. Germline assignment: CDR1 SGHVS and CDR2 FQNEAQ.

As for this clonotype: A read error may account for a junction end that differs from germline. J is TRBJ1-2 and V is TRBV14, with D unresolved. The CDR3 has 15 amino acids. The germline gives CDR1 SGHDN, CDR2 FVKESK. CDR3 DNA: TGTGCCAGCCGCCAAGTCCAGAGCCCGGGGTATGGCTACACCTTC. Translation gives CASRQVQSPGYGYTF.

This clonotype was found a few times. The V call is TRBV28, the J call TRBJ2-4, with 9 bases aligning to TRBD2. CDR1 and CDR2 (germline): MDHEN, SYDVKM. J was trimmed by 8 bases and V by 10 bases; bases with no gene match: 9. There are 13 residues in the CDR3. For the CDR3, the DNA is TGTGCCACCGTAGCGGGAGAGGGAGACATTCAGTACTTC. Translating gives CATVAGEGDIQYF.

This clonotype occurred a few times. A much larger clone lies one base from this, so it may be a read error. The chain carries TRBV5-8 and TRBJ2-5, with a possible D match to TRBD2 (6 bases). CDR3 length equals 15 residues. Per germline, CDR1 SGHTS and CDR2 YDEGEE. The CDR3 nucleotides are TGTGCCAGCAGCCTCCGGGACTGGGTAAAAGAGACCGAGTACTTC. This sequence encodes CASSLRDWVKETEYF. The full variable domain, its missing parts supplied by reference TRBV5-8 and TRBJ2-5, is EAGVTQSPTHLIKTRGQQATLRCSPISGHTSVYWYQQALGLGLQFLLWYDEGEERNRGNFPPRFSGRQFPNYSSELNVNALELEDSALYLCASSLRDWVKETEYFGPGTRLLVL.